A single sample is the source of the 7 T cell receptor beta chains below, sequenced in a study of tumor-infiltrating lymphocytes in primary liver carcinoma. The source material, about 20-30 mg of unsorted bulk tissue, was used to co-extract RNA and DNA. TCR beta cDNA came from about 0.55 ug total RNA, primed with a constant-region primer. Nested multiplex PCR, run for three rounds with slightly modified ARM-PCR, yielded TCR beta libraries. A C-beta reverse primer and TRBV1-TRBV30 forward primers served in each of the first two PCR rounds, at ten to eleven cycles apiece. TCRdb processed the multiplex PCR reads anew with MiXCR; each CDR3 protein has one entry. This table has about 120,000 distinct CDR3 sequences, around 70% appearing once. Sequenced sample: tumor-adjacent normal liver tissue. These receptor sequences come from a woman aged 60-75 years with primary liver carcinoma and hepatitis B virus infection.

A single count supports this clonotype. One end of the junction does not line up with germline, which may come from a read error. The gene calls are TRBV11-2 and TRBJ1-2; D not resolved. CDR1 is SGHAT, CDR2 FQNNGV, per germline. The CDR3 is made up of 13 amino acids. CDR3 DNA: TGTGCCAACAGCCGTAACGGAAACTATGGCTACACCTTC. Protein: CANSRNGNYGYTF.

There are many counts of this clonotype. The chain is built from TRBV28 and TRBJ1-2; D possibly corresponds to TRBD1 (5 bases). With 3 bases removed from V and 8 bases from J, the gap between germline ends came to 16 bases. The CDR3 is 14 residues long. The V gene's germline CDR1 is MDHEN and CDR2 SYDVKM. This CDR3 is CASSLAGDDGGYTF. Here the CDR3 DNA reads TGTGCCAGCAGTTTGGCGGGGGACGATGGGGGCTACACCTTC.

The chain is built from TRBV4-1 and TRBJ2-1, with D hard to call. V lost 3 bases and J 7 bases, leaving 7 bases between the germline ends. Germline CDR1 and CDR2: MGHRA and YSYEKL. The CDR3 is made up of 12 amino acids. CDR3: CASSHEGNEQFF. The CDR3 DNA follows: TGCGCCAGCAGCCATGAAGGAAATGAGCAGTTCTTC.

The table lists this clonotype with a few counts. This sequence may be a read error, since a much larger clone differs from it by one base. The V and J genes are TRBV10-3 and TRBJ2-7, with 11 bases identical to TRBD1. V was pared by 8 bases and J by 3 bases, with 3 bases of the junction left unmatched. CDR1 ENHRY and CDR2 SYGVKD come from the germline V gene. The CDR3 totals 13 residues. The DNA for the CDR3 is TGTGCCATCCAGGGGACAGGGGGCTACGAGCAGTACTTC. Translated, it gives CAIQGTGGYEQYF.

In the case of this clonotype: A single base separates this from a much larger clone, so it may be a read error. The chain carries TRBV10-2 and TRBJ2-1, with D possibly matching TRBD1 (6 bases). The CDR3 length is 15 residues. CDR1 is WSHSY and CDR2 is SAAADI in the germline V gene. This CDR3 reads CASGESRLGGNEQFF. CDR3 DNA: TGCGCCAGCGGTGAGTCGCGGCTAGGGGGCAATGAGCAGTTCTTC.

As to this clonotype: Possible read error: a much larger clone is one base away. The rearrangement links TRBV30 to TRBJ2-7, with D perhaps matching TRBD1 (6 bases). V dropped 4 bases and J dropped 3 bases, with 13 bases sitting between them. Germline V CDR1 and CDR2: GTSNPN, SVGIG (reference sequence). The CDR3 runs 13 residues. The CDR3 is CAWNRDKGYEQYF. CDR3 nucleotides: TGTGCCTGGAATAGGGACAAGGGCTACGAGCAGTACTTC.

This clonotype appeared a single time. The CDR3 end shows no conserved phenylalanine or tryptophan, and so a read error is likely. J is TRBJ2-5 and V is TRBV29-1; perhaps D is TRBD1 or TRBD2 (5 bases each). This CDR3 is built from 15 residues. The germline V gene encodes CDR1 SQVTM and CDR2 ANQGSEA. In DNA, the CDR3 is TGCGGCGTTGAAGATCAGGTGGGGCGGGAAGAGACCCAGTACTAC. Residues: CGVEDQVGREETQYY.